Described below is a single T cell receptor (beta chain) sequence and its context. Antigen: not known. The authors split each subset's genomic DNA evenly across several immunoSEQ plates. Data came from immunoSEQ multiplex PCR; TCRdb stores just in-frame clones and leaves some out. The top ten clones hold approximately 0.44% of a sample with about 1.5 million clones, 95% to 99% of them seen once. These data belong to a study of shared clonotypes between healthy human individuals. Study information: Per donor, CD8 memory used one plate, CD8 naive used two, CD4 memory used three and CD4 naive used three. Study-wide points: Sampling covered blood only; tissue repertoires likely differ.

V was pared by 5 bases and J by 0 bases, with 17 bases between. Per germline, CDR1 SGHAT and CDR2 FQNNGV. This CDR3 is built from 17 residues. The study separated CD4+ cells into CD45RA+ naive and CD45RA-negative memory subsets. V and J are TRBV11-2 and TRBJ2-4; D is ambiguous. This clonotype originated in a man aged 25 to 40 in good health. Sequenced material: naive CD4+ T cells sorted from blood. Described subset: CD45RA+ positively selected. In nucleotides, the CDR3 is TGTGCCAGCAGCACACCCAATAACTACCTAGCCAAAAACATTCAGTACTTC. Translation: CASSTPNNYLAKNIQYF.